Below are 22 T cell receptor beta chains sequenced from a single sample in a study of blood T cell repertoires in COVID-19. Profiling relied on immunoSEQ multiplex PCR, and the TCRdb table lists in-frame clones only, not all of them. The sample has approximately 120,000 clones; 70% to 80% are singletons. The source material was peripheral blood. The receptor set was obtained from a human donor in a cohort sampled during active COVID-19.

The V gene is TRBV7-8, the J gene TRBJ2-5; D might be TRBD2 (7 bases). Trimming left V 4 bases short and J 2 bases short, with 14 bases between. This CDR3 is 15 amino acids long. Germline values: CDR1 SGHVS, CDR2 FQNEAQ. CDR3 residues: CASSSNGGPQETQYF. Here the CDR3 DNA reads TGTGCCAGCAGCTCTAACGGGGGGCCGCAAGAGACCCAGTACTTC. Drawing the rest from reference TRBV7-8 and TRBJ2-5, the complete variable domain is GAGVSQSPRYKVAKRGQDVALRCDPISGHVSLFWYQQALGQGPEFLTYFQNEAQLDKSGLPSDRFFAERPEGSVSTLKIQRTQQEDSAVYLCASSSNGGPQETQYFGPGTRLLVL.

The gene calls are TRBV29-1 and TRBJ2-2, with unresolved D. V was shortened by 4 bases and J by 0 bases, with 6 bases between the two germline ends. Germline CDR1 is SQVTM and CDR2 is ANQGSEA. The CDR3 runs to 13 residues. CDR3 in DNA: TGCAGCGTTGGTTCGGCGAACACCGGGGAGCTGTTTTTT. It yields the protein CSVGSANTGELFF.

The chain carries TRBV28 and TRBJ2-6, with a weak D call TRBD1 (5 bases). Per germline, CDR1 MDHEN and CDR2 SYDVKM. The CDR3 sequence is 15 residues long. V lost 5 bases, J lost 0 bases, and 8 bases lay in between. The CDR3 reads CASSTQGSGANVLTF. The CDR3 DNA sequence: TGTGCCAGCAGTACCCAGGGCTCTGGGGCCAACGTCCTGACTTTC.

The chain uses TRBV5-6 and TRBJ2-5, with TRBD1 identical over 8 bases. This CDR3 has 17 residues. Unmatched junction bases numbered 11, after V lost 4 bases and J lost 0 bases. Germline loops: CDR1 SGHDT, CDR2 YYEEEE. The CDR3 region has the DNA TGTGCCAGCAGCCCTCTGGTTGACAGGGGAAACCAAGAGACCCAGTACTTC. Translating it yields CASSPLVDRGNQETQYF.

The V call is TRBV5-8, the J call TRBJ1-2; D gene unclear. The V and J ends lost 5 bases and 4 bases respectively, with 15 bases between them. This CDR3 is built from 14 residues. Germline-derived CDR1 and CDR2 are SGHTS and YDEGEE. The CDR3 DNA follows: TGTGCCAGCAGACTTTTACGGGGAAGCTATGGCTACACCTTC. Residues: CASRLLRGSYGYTF.

The rearrangement links TRBV5-4 to TRBJ2-6, with a tentative D call TRBD1 (5 bases). Germline-derived CDR1 and CDR2 are SGHNT and YYREEE (reference sequence). There are 16 residues in the CDR3. The V and J ends lost 4 bases and 4 bases respectively, with 15 bases between them. The CDR3 reads CASSGFQGTGANVLTF. In nucleotides, the CDR3 is TGTGCCAGCAGCGGGTTCCAGGGAACCGGGGCCAACGTCCTGACTTTC.

J is TRBJ2-7 and V is TRBV28, with D maybe TRBD2 (6 bases). Germline V gene data show CDR1 as MDHEN and CDR2 as SYDVKM. Trimming shortened V by 8 bases and J by 1 base, and 12 bases separated the two germline ends. CDR3 length: 13 amino acids. CDR3 sequence reads: CASLAGLSYEQYF. For the CDR3, the DNA is TGTGCCAGCCTGGCGGGGTTGTCCTACGAGCAGTACTTC.

V gene TRBV4-2 combines with J gene TRBJ2-1; D not resolved. This CDR3 spans 14 amino acids. The germline V gene has CDR1 LGHNA and CDR2 YNFKEQ. Trimming took 0 bases from V and 6 from J, leaving 9 bases between them. The CDR3 is CASSQEANVNEQFF. CDR3 DNA sequence: TGTGCCAGCAGCCAAGAGGCAAACGTCAATGAGCAGTTCTTC.

This chain links TRBV15 with TRBJ1-1, with TRBD1 matching over 8 bases. The CDR3 has 15 amino acids. Germline values: CDR1 LNHNV, CDR2 YYDKDF (reference sequence). Losses at the gene ends were 5 bases for V and 0 bases for J; bases not matched to a gene: 5. The CDR3 spells CATSSTGALNTEAFF. The CDR3, as DNA: TGTGCCACCAGCTCGACAGGGGCCTTGAACACTGAAGCTTTCTTT.

The rearrangement uses TRBV6-6 and TRBJ1-1; D unresolved. The germline CDR1 and CDR2 sequences are MNHNY and SVGAGI (reference sequence). The CDR3 extends over 15 amino acids. Trimming cost V 3 bases and J 3 bases, with 14 bases left between them. As DNA, the CDR3 is TGTGCCAGCAGTTATTCGGCTCGGAGGCACACTGAAGCTTTCTTT. Encoded protein: CASSYSARRHTEAFF.

The chain combines TRBV10-3 with TRBJ1-5, with D perhaps matching TRBD1 (5 bases). CDR1 and CDR2 (germline): ENHRY, SYGVKD. This CDR3 region has 13 residues. Trimming took 7 bases from V and 5 from J, leaving 12 bases between them. This CDR3 reads CAIKSGGDQPQHF. CDR3 DNA: TGTGCCATCAAGTCTGGAGGGGATCAGCCCCAGCATTTT.

The chain employs TRBV28 and TRBJ2-1; D gene ambiguous. V lost 3 bases, J lost 6 bases, and 12 bases lay in between. The CDR3 extends over 14 amino acids. Germline values: CDR1 MDHEN, CDR2 SYDVKM. CDR3 sequence reads: CASSFIPGSNEQFF. As DNA, the CDR3 is TGTGCCAGCAGTTTCATTCCGGGTAGCAATGAGCAGTTCTTC.

This clone appeared once. The rearrangement uses TRBV7-9 and TRBJ1-4; 7 bases are shared with TRBD1. V dropped 4 bases and J dropped 6; count of bases not matched to a gene: 2. The V gene's germline CDR1 is SEHNR and CDR2 FQNEAQ (reference sequence). The CDR3 is 13 residues long. DNA of the CDR3: TGTGCCAGCAGCTCCGGGACAGATGAAAAACTGTTTTTT. It translates to CASSSGTDEKLFF.

The chain recombines TRBV11-2 with TRBJ2-7; 8 nucleotides match TRBD1. The junction had 2 bases not matched to a gene; V was cut back by 1 base and J by 3 bases. Looked up from germline, CDR1 is SGHAT and CDR2 is FQNNGV. CDR3 length: 14 residues. CDR3 nucleotide sequence: TGTGCCAGCAGCTTAGGGACAGGGTACTACGAGCAGTACTTC. Translation gives CASSLGTGYYEQYF.

The chain has TRBV27 and TRBJ1-3; D uncertain. CDR3 length equals 14 residues. The germline V and J ends were trimmed by 4 bases and 0 bases, with 7 bases remaining between them. Germline CDR1 reads MNHEY; CDR2 reads SMNVEV (reference sequence). CDR3 sequence reads: CASSSPHSGNTIYF. In DNA form, the CDR3 reads TGTGCCAGCAGTTCCCCCCACTCTGGAAACACCATATATTTT.

The CDR3 loop reads CASSSGTGSTDTQYF. The DNA for the CDR3 is TGCGCCAGCAGCTCGGGGACAGGCAGCACAGATACGCAGTATTTT. The rearrangement joins TRBV5-1 to TRBJ2-3, with 8 bases identical to TRBD1. Germline V gene sequence: CDR1 SGHRS, CDR2 YFSETQ. The CDR3 runs 15 residues. Losses at the gene ends were 3 bases for V and 0 bases for J; bases not matched to a gene: 3.

The rearrangement joins TRBV7-9 to TRBJ2-7; D gene ambiguous. Germline V gene sequence: CDR1 SEHNR, CDR2 FQNEAQ (reference sequence). The V end lost 5 bases, the J end lost 2 bases, and 10 bases lay between the germline ends. CDR3 size: 13 residues. The CDR3 is CASSPQVPYEQYF. Here the CDR3 DNA reads TGTGCCAGCAGCCCCCAGGTTCCCTACGAGCAGTACTTC.

This clone was detected a few times. This rearrangement joins TRBV19 to TRBJ1-1; D call uncertain. Trimming shortened V by 10 bases and J by 0 bases, and 18 bases separated the two germline ends. CDR1 is LNHDA, CDR2 SQIVND, per germline (reference sequence). The CDR3 totals 15 residues. DNA of the CDR3: TGTGCCACCTTCAGAGTGGGAGCAGTGAACACTGAAGCTTTCTTT. It translates to CATFRVGAVNTEAFF.

This chain joins TRBV6-2 or TRBV6-3 and TRBJ2-1; D is unresolved. Per germline, CDR1 MNHEY and CDR2 SVGEGT. V was shortened by 6 bases and J by 6 bases, with 6 bases between the two germline ends. The CDR3 covers 11 residues. The CDR3: CASSHSNEQFF. The CDR3 DNA sequence: TGTGCCAGCAGCCACAGCAATGAGCAGTTCTTC.

This clone has more than one count but fewer than ten. This chain uses TRBV21-1 with TRBJ1-1; whether TRBD1, the table's D call, matches the DNA was not checked. TRBV21-1 is marked as a pseudogene. This CDR3 is built from 15 residues. The CDR3 protein is CASSQGQGVRAEAFF. The CDR3, as DNA: TGTGCCAGCAGCCAAGGACAGGGGGTTAGGGCTGAAGCTTTCTTT.

The chain couples TRBV15 to TRBJ1-2; weak D call: TRBD1 (6 bases). This CDR3 has 15 residues. The V and J ends lost 0 bases and 4 bases respectively, with 12 bases between them. Germline CDR1 and CDR2: LNHNV and YYDKDF (reference sequence). CDR3 sequence: CATSRDPRGGYGYTF. CDR3 nucleotides: TGTGCCACCAGCAGAGATCCGAGGGGGGGCTATGGCTACACCTTC.

The J gene is TRBJ2-5, the V gene TRBV27; 11 nucleotides match TRBD2. The CDR3 has 13 residues. The junction had 2 bases not matched to a gene; V was cut back by 6 bases and J by 5 bases. The V gene's germline CDR1 is MNHEY and CDR2 SMNVEV (reference sequence). The CDR3 DNA reads TGTGCCAGCAGGCTAGCGGGGGGCGAGACCCAGTACTTC. Amino acid sequence: CASRLAGGETQYF.